Described below is a single T cell receptor (beta chain) sequence and its context. The CDR3 loop spans 13 amino acids. Germline V gives CDR1 MNHNS, CDR2 SASEGT. This record comes from a study of TIL therapy for anti-PD-1-resistant metastatic lung cancer. Study context: A few tumors were EGFR-mutant and two were ALK-rearranged.

Stated time point: pre-treatment sample, taken before nivolumab and TIL therapy. The libraries were made with immunoSEQ v3. Sequencing was performed with immunoSEQ multiplex PCR; in TCRdb, only in-frame clones are kept and a portion is missing. Of 55,000 to 65,000 clones detected, more than 60% appear once; the ten largest clones hold 1.5% to 2%. The gene calls are TRBV6-1 and TRBJ1-5; TRBD1 matches 9 bases. The receptor comes from a person aged 25 to 80 with non-small cell lung cancer. The sequencing here drew on blood, taken at baseline. In DNA form, the CDR3 reads TGTGCAGTTAAGGACAGGGGCGACCAGCCCCAGCATTTT. Encoded protein: CAVKDRGDQPQHF.